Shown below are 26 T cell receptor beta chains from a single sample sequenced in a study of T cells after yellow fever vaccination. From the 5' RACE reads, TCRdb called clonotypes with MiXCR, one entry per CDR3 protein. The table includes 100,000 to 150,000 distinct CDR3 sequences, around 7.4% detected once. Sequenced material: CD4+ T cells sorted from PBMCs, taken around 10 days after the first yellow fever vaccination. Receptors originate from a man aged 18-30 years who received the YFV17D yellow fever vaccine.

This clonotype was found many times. The CDR3 loop is CASSLMGGVYNEQFF. CDR3 bases: TGTGCCAGCAGTTTAATGGGGGGCGTTTACAATGAGCAGTTCTTC. This chain links TRBV12-3 or TRBV12-4 with TRBJ2-1, with D possibly called TRBD1 or TRBD2 (6 bases each). The CDR3 totals 15 residues. V was trimmed by 2 bases and J by 4 bases, leaving 12 bases between them.

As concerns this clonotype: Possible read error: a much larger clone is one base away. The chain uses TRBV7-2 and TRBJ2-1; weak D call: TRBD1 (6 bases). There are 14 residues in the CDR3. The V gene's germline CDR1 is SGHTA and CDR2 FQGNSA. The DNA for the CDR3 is TGTGCCAGCAGCTTAGGAACAGGGATCAATGAGCAGATCTTC. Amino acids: CASSLGTGINEQIF.

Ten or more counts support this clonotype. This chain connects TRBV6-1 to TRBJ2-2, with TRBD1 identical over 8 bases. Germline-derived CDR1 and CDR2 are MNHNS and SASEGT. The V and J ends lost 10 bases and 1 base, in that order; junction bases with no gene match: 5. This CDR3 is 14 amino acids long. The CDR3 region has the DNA TGTGCCATCCGACAGGGGATGAACACCGGGGAGCTGTTTTTT. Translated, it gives CAIRQGMNTGELFF.

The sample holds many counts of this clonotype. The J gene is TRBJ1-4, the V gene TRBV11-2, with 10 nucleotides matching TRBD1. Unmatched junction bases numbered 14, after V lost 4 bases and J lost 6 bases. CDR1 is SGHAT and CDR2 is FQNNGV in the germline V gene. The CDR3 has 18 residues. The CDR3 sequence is CASSSPREGTGVHEKLFF. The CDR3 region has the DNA TGTGCCAGCAGCTCCCCTCGAGAAGGGACAGGGGTACATGAAAAACTGTTTTTT.

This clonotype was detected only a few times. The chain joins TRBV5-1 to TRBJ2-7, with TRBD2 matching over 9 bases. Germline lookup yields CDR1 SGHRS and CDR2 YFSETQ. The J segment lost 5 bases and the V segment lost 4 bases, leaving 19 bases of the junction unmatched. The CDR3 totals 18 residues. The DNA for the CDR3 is TGCGCCAGCAGCAGGACGTCTCTAGCGGGGCAGGGGCCTCACGAGCAGTACGTC. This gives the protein CASSRTSLAGQGPHEQYV.

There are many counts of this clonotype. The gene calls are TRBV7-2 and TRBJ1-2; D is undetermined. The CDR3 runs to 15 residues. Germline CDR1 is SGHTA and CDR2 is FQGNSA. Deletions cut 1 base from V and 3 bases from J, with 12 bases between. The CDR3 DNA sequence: TGTGCCAGCAGCTTAGTGGAGGGTGGATACTATGGCTACACCTTC. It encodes CASSLVEGGYYGYTF. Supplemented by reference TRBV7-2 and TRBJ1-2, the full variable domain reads GAGVSQSPSNKVTEKGKDVELRCDPISGHTALYWYRQSLGQGLEFLIYFQGNSAPDKSGLPSDRFSAERTGGSVSTLTIQRTQQEDSAVYLCASSLVEGGYYGYTFGSGTRLTVV.

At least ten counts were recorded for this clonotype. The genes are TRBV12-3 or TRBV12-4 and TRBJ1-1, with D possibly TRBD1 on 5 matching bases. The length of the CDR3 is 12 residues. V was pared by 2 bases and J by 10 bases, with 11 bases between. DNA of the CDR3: TGTGCCAGCAGTTTATCGCAGGGACGAGCTTTCTTT. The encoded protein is CASSLSQGRAFF.

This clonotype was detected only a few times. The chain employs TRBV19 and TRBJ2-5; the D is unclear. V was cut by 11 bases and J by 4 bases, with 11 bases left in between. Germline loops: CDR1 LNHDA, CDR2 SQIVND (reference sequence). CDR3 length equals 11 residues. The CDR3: CAPSGGETQYF. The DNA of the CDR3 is TGTGCCCCGTCGGGTGGAGAGACCCAGTACTTC. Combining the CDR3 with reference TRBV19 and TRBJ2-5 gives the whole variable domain DGGITQSPKYLFRKEGQNVTLSCEQNLNHDAMYWYRQDPGQGLRLIYYSQIVNDFQKGDIAEGYSVSREKKESFPLTVTSAQKNPTAFYLCAPSGGETQYFGPGTRLLVL.

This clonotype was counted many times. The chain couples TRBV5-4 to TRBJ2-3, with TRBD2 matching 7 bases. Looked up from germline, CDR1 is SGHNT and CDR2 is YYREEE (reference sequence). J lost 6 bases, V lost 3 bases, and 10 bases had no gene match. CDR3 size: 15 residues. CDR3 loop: CASSYGGVTSDTQYF. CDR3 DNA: TGTGCCAGCAGCTATGGGGGGGTTACTAGCGATACGCAGTATTTT. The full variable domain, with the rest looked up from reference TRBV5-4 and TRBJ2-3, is ETGVTQSPTHLIKTRGQQVTLRCSSQSGHNTVSWYQQALGQGPQFIFQYYREEENGRGNFPPRFSGLQFPNYSSELNVNALELDDSALYLCASSYGGVTSDTQYFGPGTRLTVL.

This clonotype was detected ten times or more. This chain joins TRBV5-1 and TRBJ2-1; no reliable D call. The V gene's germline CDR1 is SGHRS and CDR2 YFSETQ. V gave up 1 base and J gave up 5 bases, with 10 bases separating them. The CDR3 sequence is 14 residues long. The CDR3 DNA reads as TGCGCCAGCAGCTTGTGGGTAGGGAACAATGAGCAGTTCTTC. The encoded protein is CASSLWVGNNEQFF.

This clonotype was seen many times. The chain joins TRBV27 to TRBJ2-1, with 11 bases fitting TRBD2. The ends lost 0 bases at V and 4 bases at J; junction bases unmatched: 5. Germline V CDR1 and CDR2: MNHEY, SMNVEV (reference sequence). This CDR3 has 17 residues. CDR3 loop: CASSLSLAGGRYNEQFF. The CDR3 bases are TGTGCCAGCAGTTTATCGTTAGCGGGGGGGAGGTACAATGAGCAGTTCTTC.

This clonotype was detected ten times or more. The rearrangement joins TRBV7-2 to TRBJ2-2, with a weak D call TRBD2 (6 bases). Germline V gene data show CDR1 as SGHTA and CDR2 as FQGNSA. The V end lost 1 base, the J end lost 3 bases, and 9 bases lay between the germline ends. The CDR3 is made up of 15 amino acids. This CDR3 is CASSLGGGYTGELFF. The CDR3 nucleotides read TGTGCCAGCAGCTTAGGTGGGGGGTACACCGGGGAGCTGTTTTTT.

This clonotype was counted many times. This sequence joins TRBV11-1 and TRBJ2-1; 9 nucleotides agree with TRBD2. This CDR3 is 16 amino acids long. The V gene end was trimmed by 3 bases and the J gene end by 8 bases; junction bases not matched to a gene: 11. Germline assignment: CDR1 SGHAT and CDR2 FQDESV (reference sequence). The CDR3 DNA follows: TGTGCCAGCAGCTTGCTACGCGGGGGGGCCCCCCATGAGCAGTTCTTC. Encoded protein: CASSLLRGGAPHEQFF.

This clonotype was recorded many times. The CDR3 sequence is CASSHLGGTPSLNTF. The DNA for the CDR3 is TGTGCCAGCAGCCACCTTGGCGGGACACCAAGCCTCAACACCTTC. J is TRBJ1-2 and V is TRBV4-2; possible D gene TRBD1, 6 bases. This CDR3 region has 15 residues. Germline CDR1 reads LGHNA; CDR2 reads YNFKEQ. V lost 3 bases and J 12 bases, leaving 23 bases between the germline ends.

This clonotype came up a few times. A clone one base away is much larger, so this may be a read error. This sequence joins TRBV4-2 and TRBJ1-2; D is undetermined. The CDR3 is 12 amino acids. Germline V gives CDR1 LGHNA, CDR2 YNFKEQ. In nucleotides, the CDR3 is TGTGCCGGCAGCCAAGATGGCAGGCGCTACACCTTC. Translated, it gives CAGSQDGRRYTF.

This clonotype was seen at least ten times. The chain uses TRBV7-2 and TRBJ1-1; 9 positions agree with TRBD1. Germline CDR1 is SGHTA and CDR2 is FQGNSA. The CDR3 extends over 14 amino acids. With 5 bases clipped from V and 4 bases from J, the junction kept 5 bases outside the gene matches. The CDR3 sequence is CASSAQGAGTEAFF. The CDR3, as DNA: TGTGCCAGCAGCGCACAGGGGGCGGGCACTGAAGCTTTCTTT.

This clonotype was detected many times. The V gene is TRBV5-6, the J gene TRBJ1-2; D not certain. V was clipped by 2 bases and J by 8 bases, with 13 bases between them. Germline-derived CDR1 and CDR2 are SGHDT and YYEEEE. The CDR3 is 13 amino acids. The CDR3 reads CASSFAPKGGYTF. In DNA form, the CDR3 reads TGTGCCAGCAGCTTTGCCCCTAAGGGCGGCTACACCTTC.

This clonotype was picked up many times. The CDR3 nucleotides read TGCAGTGCTAGAGACTACCCCTACGAGCAGTACTTC. It specifies CSARDYPYEQYF. The chain carries TRBV20-1 and TRBJ2-7; D gene unclear. V shed 0 bases and J shed 2 bases, with 5 bases lying between them. Germline assignment: CDR1 DFQATT and CDR2 SNEGSKA (reference sequence). CDR3 length equals 12 residues.

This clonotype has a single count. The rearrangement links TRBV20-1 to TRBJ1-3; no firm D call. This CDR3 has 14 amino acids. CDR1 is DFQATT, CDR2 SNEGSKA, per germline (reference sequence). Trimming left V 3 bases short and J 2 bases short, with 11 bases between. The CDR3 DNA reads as TGCAGTGCTAGTCAACGGCAGGCTGGAAACACCATATATTTT. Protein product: CSASQRQAGNTIYF.

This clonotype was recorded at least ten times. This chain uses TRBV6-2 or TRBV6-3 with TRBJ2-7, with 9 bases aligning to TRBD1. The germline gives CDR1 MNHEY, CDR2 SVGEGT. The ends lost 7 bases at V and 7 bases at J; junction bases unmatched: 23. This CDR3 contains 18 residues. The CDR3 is CASTAGEKVPGQGKEQYV. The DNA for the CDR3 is TGTGCCAGCACCGCCGGCGAGAAGGTACCGGGACAGGGAAAAGAGCAGTACGTC.

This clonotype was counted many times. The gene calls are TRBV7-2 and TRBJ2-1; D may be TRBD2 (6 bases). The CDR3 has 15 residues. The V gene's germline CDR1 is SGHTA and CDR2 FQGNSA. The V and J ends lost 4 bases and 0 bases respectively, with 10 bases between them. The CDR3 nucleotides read TGTGCCAGCAGCTCCGTGCGGGGCTCCTACAATGAGCAGTTCTTC. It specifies CASSSVRGSYNEQFF.

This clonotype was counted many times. The CDR3, as DNA: TGTGCCAGCAGCCAAGAGTGGGTCTTCACAGATACGCAGTATTTT. Translated, it gives CASSQEWVFTDTQYF. V gene TRBV4-2 combines with J gene TRBJ2-3; D ambiguous. This CDR3 is 15 amino acids long. V gave up 0 bases and J gave up 2 bases, with 9 bases separating them. The V gene's germline CDR1 is LGHNA and CDR2 YNFKEQ.

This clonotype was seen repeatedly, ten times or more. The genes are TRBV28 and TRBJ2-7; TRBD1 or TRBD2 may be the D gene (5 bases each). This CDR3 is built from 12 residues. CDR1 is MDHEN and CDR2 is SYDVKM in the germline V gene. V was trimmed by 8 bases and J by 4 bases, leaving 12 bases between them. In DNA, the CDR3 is TGTGCCAGCGCAATGTGGGGGTACGAGCAGTACGTC. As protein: CASAMWGYEQYV.

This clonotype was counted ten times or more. The CDR3 nucleotides read TGTGCCAGCAGTTCCCTAGCCGGGTCTCGCACAGATACGCAGTATTTT. It is translated as CASSSLAGSRTDTQYF. This rearrangement joins TRBV12-3 or TRBV12-4 to TRBJ2-3; weak D call: TRBD2 (5 bases). The CDR3 totals 16 residues. Deletions cut 4 bases from V and 1 base from J, with 15 bases between.

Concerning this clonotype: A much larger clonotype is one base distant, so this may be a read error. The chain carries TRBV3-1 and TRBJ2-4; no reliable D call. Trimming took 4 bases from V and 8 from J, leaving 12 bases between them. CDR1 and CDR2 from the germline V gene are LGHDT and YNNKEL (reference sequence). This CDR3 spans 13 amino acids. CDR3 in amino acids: CASSPRVADIQYF. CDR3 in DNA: TGTGCCAGCAGCCCCCGGGTGGCGGACATTCAGTACTTC. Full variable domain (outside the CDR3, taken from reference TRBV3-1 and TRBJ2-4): DTAVSQTPKYLVTQMGNDKSIKCEQNLGHDTMYWYKQDSKKFLKIMFSYNNKELIINETVPNRFSPKSPDKAHLNLHINSLELGDSAVYFCASSPRVADIQYFGAGTRLSVL.

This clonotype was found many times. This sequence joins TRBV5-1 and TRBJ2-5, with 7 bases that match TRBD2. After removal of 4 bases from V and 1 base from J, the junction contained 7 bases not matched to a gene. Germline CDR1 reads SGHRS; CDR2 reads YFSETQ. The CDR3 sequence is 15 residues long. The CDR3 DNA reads TGCGCCAGCAGCAATGGGAGGGCAACCCAAGAGACCCAGTACTTC. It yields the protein CASSNGRATQETQYF.